This T cell receptor (beta chain) was captured by sequencing in a study of OX40 agonist ivuxolimab in advanced cancers. Trimming stripped 4 bases from V and 0 bases from J, with 7 bases between. Germline V gene data show CDR1 as SGHVS and CDR2 as FQNEAQ. This CDR3 spans 14 amino acids. Sequencing used immunoSEQ multiplex PCR; TCRdb keeps in-frame clones, though not all of them. The table records 70,000 or so clones, just over 85% of them present only once. The chain recombines TRBV7-8 with TRBJ1-5; D is perhaps TRBD1 (6 bases). The TCR comes from an adult with an advanced solid tumor such as melanoma, head and neck, liver or kidney cancer. Material: CD4+ or CD8+ T cells sorted from blood, obtained in a trial of the OX40 agonist ivuxolimab. CDR3 amino acids: CASSYRDSNQPQHF. DNA of the CDR3: TGTGCCAGCAGCTACAGGGATAGCAATCAGCCCCAGCATTTT.